The 12 T cell receptor beta chains reported below all come from one sample, sequenced in a study of T cell clonality in common variable immunodeficiency. Clones were sequenced by immunoSEQ multiplex PCR, and TCRdb holds only the in-frame ones, with some missing. Found here are fewer than 65,000 clones, no singletons; the ten largest cover 0.83%. The sample consisted of peripheral blood mononuclear cells. Receptors originate from a person aged 18 to 75 in good health.

The table lists this clone with many counts. The CDR3 end is not reached by the read, which stops 3 residues before it; the germline J gene fills it in. The chain uses TRBV4-1 and TRBJ1-5, with 8 bases lining up with TRBD1. The J segment lost 0 bases and the V segment lost 4 bases, leaving 2 bases of the junction unmatched. This CDR3 has 15 residues. Germline V gene data show CDR1 as MGHRA and CDR2 as YSYEKL. CDR3 region: CASSRTGISNQPQHF. CDR3 DNA, as far as it was read: TGCGCCAGCAGCCGGACAGGGATTAGCAATCAGCCC.

About this clone itself: The read gets to within 3 residues of the CDR3 end, and the germline J gene fills in the rest. This chain uses TRBV2 with TRBJ2-4, with D possibly TRBD1 on 6 matching bases. Germline CDR1 SNHLY, CDR2 FYNNEI. This CDR3 contains 14 residues. CDR3 sequence: CASSPGAIDHGQYF. The covered CDR3 bases are TGTGCCAGCAGTCCAGGGGCTATAGACCATGGT.

In its sample, this clone was seen a few times. With only one base between it and a far larger clone, this is likely a read error. The missing CDR3 end, 3 residues past where the read stops, is filled in from the germline J gene. The rearrangement uses TRBV19 and TRBJ1-5; 10 nucleotides agree with TRBD1. This CDR3 is 16 amino acids long. CDR1 LNHDA and CDR2 SQIVND come from the germline V gene (reference sequence). The CDR3 is CATSIVGTGVGQPQHF. The CDR3 DNA, read in part, is TGTGCCACTAGTATAGTGGGGACAGGGGTCGGACAGCCC.

The sample holds many counts of this clone. With the read ending 3 residues before the CDR3 end, the germline J gene is used to fill in that end. The V and J genes are TRBV7-2 and TRBJ1-2; 7 bases agree with TRBD1. Germline loops: CDR1 SGHTA, CDR2 FQGNSA. The CDR3 runs 14 residues. Incomplete CDR3 DNA: TGTGCCAGCAGCTTAGGGCAGGGGGAGAGCGGC. Translation gives CASSLGQGESG. The entire CDR3 reads CASSLGQGESGYTF.

This clone appeared many times. From the germline J gene comes the end of the CDR3, since the read stops 3 residues before it. This sequence joins TRBV6-1 and TRBJ1-5; TRBD1 matches 9 bases. After removal of 6 bases from V and 2 bases from J, the junction contained 5 bases not matched to a gene. The germline gives CDR1 MNHNS, CDR2 SASEGT. This CDR3 has 15 residues. This CDR3 reads CASREQGARNQPQHF. The part of the CDR3 DNA that was read is TGTGCCAGCAGAGAACAGGGGGCCCGCAATCAGCCC.

This clone was recorded at least ten times. The read gets to within 3 residues of the CDR3 end, and the germline J gene fills in the rest. The gene calls are TRBV7-2 and TRBJ1-1; D remains unclear. The CDR3 is 14 residues long. Germline V gives CDR1 SGHTA, CDR2 FQGNSA. The V gene lost 2 bases and the J gene lost 0 bases, with 7 bases spanning the gap. The CDR3 sequence: CASSLLVMNTEAFF. The DNA read from the CDR3 is TGTGCCAGCAGCTTATTAGTCATGAACACTGAA.

This clone was picked up a small number of times. The read falls 3 residues short of the CDR3 end, and the missing part is taken from the germline J gene. The V gene is TRBV6-1, the J gene TRBJ2-3; no definite D call. Per germline, CDR1 MNHNS and CDR2 SASEGT. CDR3 size: 15 residues. Incomplete CDR3 DNA: TGTGCCAGCAGTGACGAGCCGTCGTACCAAGAGACG. It codes for CASSDEPSYQET. The full CDR3 is CASSDEPSYQETQYF.

This clone was detected many times. The read is 3 residues too short to cover the CDR3 end, so that end is filled in from the germline J gene. The chain links TRBV7-2 to TRBJ2-1; TRBD2 is a possible D gene (5 bases). Trimming removed 1 base at V and 7 bases at J, with 11 bases between. Per germline, CDR1 SGHTA and CDR2 FQGNSA. This CDR3 contains 14 residues. The DNA read from the CDR3 is TGTGCCAGCAGCTTAGACGGAGCGGATAATGAG. Its protein is CASSLDGADNE. The complete CDR3 sequence is CASSLDGADNEQFF.

This clone came up many times. This CDR3 reads CASSEGAGGLETQYF. The covered CDR3 bases are TGTGCCAGCAGTGAAGGGGCGGGGGGGCTGGAGACC. The genes are TRBV2 and TRBJ2-5; 9 bases are a match to TRBD2. The read comes to an end 3 residues before the CDR3 does, leaving the germline J gene to fill in the end. Germline loops: CDR1 SNHLY, CDR2 FYNNEI. With V trimmed by 1 base and J by 5 bases, 5 bases remained unmatched. The CDR3 has 15 residues.

This clone was picked up a small number of times. Coverage ceases 3 residues before the CDR3 finishes, and the germline J gene fills in the end. V is TRBV19 and J is TRBJ1-5; 11 bases fit TRBD1. The CDR3 has 16 amino acids. Germline assignment: CDR1 LNHDA and CDR2 SQIVND (reference sequence). The V segment lost 5 bases and the J segment 6 bases; nucleotides outside the gene matches: 9. CDR3 DNA (partial): TGTGCCAGTAGTTCCCGGGACAGGGGGGCTACTCAGCCC. Protein product: CASSSRDRGATQP. In full, the CDR3 is CASSSRDRGATQPQHF.

This clone was picked up many times. The read halts 3 residues ahead of the CDR3 end, with the missing end drawn from the germline J gene. This chain uses TRBV19 with TRBJ2-2, with no clear D. Deletions cut 4 bases from V and 3 bases from J, with 9 bases between. The germline V gene has CDR1 LNHDA and CDR2 SQIVND (reference sequence). The CDR3 has 14 residues. The CDR3 protein is CASSTSRDTGELFF. Partial CDR3 DNA: TGTGCCAGTAGTACTTCCCGGGACACCGGGGAG.

This clone was found many times. Partial CDR3 DNA: TGTGCCAGCAGCCAGGAGCAAGTTGGCGAG. Residues: CASSQEQVGE. The CDR3, in full, reads CASSQEQVGEQYF. The chain has TRBV5-4 and TRBJ2-7; D unclear. The read terminates 3 residues ahead of where the CDR3 ends, so the germline J gene completes it. Germline CDR1 and CDR2: SGHNT and YYREEE (reference sequence). The CDR3 contains 13 residues. V lost 4 bases to trimming and J lost 6 bases, with 14 bases between them.